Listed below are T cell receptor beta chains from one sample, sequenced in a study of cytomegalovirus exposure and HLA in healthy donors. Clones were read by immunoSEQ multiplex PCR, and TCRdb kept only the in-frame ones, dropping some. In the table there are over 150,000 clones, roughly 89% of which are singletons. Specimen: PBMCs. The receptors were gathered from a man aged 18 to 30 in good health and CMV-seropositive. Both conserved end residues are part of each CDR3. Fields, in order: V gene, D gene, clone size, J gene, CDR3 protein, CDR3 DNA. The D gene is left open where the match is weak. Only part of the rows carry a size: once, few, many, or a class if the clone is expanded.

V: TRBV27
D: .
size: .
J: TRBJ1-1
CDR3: CASSRWGGTEAFF
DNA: TGTGCCAGCAGTCGTTGGGGGGGCACTGAAGCTTTCTTT

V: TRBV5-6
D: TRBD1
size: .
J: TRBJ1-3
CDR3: CASSPGGSGNTIYF
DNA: TGTGCCAGCAGTCCAGGGGGCTCTGGAAACACCATATATTTT

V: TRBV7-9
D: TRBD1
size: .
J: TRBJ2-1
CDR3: CASSLWGSGQGSNEQFF
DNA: TGTGCCAGCAGCTTATGGGGATCGGGACAGGGATCCAATGAGCAGTTCTTC

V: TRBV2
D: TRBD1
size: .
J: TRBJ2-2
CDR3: CASSYDRGLSSGGELFF
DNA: TGTGCCAGCAGCTACGACAGGGGGCTCTCGTCGGGCGGGGAGCTGTTTTTT

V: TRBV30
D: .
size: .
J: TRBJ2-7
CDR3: CAWMASTYEQYF
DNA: TGTGCCTGGATGGCTAGTACCTACGAGCAGTACTTC

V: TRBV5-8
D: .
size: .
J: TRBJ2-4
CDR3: CASSSGEWAKNIQYF
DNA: TGTGCCAGCAGCTCTGGGGAGTGGGCCAAAAACATTCAGTACTTC

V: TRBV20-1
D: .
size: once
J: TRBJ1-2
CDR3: CSATIRYGYTF
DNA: TGCAGTGCTACGATCAGATATGGCTACACCTTC

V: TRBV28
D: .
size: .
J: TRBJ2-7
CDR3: CASSPRLDYEQYF
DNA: TGTGCCAGCAGTCCCAGACTAGACTACGAGCAGTACTTC

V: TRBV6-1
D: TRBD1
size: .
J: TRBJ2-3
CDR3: CASSDLGQAIDTQYF
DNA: TGTGCCAGCAGTGACCTTGGACAGGCGATAGATACGCAGTATTTT

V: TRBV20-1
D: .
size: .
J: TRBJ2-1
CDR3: CSARDLNEQFF
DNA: TGCAGTGCTAGAGATCTGAATGAGCAGTTCTTC

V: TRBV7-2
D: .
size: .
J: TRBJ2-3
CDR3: CASSLVLAPPTDTQYF
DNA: TGTGCCAGCAGCTTAGTCCTAGCCCCCCCCACAGATACGCAGTATTTT

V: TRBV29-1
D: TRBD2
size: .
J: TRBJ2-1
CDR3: CSVVTSKGGVNEQFF
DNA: TGCAGCGTTGTTACTAGCAAGGGAGGGGTAAATGAGCAGTTCTTC

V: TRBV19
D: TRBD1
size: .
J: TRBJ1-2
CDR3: CASTPGTGDYGYTF
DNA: TGTGCCAGTACCCCCGGGACAGGGGATTATGGCTACACCTTC

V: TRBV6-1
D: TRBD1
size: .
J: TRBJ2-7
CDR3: CASSERDREGGQYF
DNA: TGTGCCAGCAGCGAACGGGACAGGGAAGGCGGGCAGTACTTC

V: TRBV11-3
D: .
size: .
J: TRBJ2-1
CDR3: CASSDQRWPGFNNEQFF
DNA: TGTGCCAGCAGCGATCAGCGGTGGCCCGGCTTTAACAATGAGCAGTTCTTC

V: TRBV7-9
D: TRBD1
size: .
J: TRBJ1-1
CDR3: CASSFGTGGGTEAFF
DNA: TGTGCCAGCAGCTTCGGTACAGGGGGGGGAACTGAAGCTTTCTTT

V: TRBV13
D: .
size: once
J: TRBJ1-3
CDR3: CASSLTGGHSGNTIYF
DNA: TGTGCCAGCAGCTTAACCGGCGGTCACTCTGGAAACACCATATATTTT

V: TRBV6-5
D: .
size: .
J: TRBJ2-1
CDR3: CASRGGDEQFF
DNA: TGTGCCAGCAGGGGAGGTGATGAGCAGTTCTTC

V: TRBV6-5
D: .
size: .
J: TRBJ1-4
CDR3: CASSYPEDRTVVFF
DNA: TGTGCCAGCAGTTACCCCGAAGACCGGACAGTCGTGTTTTTT

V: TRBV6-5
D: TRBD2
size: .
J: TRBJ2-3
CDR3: CASSYRGRLADTQYF
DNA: TGTGCCAGCAGTTACCGCGGGAGGTTGGCAGATACGCAGTATTTT

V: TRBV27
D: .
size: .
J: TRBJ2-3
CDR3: CASSLSEALTDTQYF
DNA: TGTGCCAGCAGTTTATCGGAGGCCCTCACAGATACGCAGTATTTT

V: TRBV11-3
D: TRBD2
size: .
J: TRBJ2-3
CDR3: CASSSRLAGVTDTQYF
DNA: TGTGCCAGCAGCAGCCGACTAGCGGGAGTCACAGATACGCAGTATTTT

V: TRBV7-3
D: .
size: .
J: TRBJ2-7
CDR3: CASSLMHTNYEQYF
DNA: TGTGCCAGCAGCTTAATGCACACGAACTACGAGCAGTACTTC

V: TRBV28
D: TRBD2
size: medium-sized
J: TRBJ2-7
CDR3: CASSFLFGSGSHEQYF
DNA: TGTGCCAGCAGTTTCTTGTTTGGTAGCGGGAGCCACGAGCAGTACTTC

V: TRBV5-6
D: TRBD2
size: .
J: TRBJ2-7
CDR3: CASSLDGTSYYEQYF
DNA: TGTGCCAGCAGCTTGGATGGGACTAGCTATTACGAGCAGTACTTC

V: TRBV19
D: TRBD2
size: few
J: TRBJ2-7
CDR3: CASSIELAGGEQYF
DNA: TGTGCCAGTAGTATAGAACTAGCGGGAGGCGAGCAGTACTTC

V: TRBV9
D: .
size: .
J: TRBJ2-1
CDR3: CASSVAVRGNEQFF
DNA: TGTGCCAGCAGCGTAGCGGTTCGGGGAAATGAGCAGTTCTTC

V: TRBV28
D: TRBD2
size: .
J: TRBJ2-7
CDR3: CASSSLLAEQNTYEQYF
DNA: TGTGCCAGCAGTTCGCTACTAGCGGAACAAAATACCTACGAGCAGTACTTC

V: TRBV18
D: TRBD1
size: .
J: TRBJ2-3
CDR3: CASSLQQGKFFSDTQYF
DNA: TGTGCCAGCTCACTGCAACAGGGGAAATTTTTCTCAGATACGCAGTATTTT

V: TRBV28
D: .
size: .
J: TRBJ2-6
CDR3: CASSTRAGSGANVLTF
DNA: TGTGCCAGCAGTACAAGGGCGGGGTCTGGGGCCAACGTCCTGACTTTC

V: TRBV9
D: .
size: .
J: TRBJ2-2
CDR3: CASSPGNTGELFF
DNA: TGTGCCAGCAGCCCGGGGAACACCGGGGAGCTGTTTTTT

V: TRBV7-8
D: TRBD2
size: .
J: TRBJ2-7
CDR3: CASSLGRTSAYEQYF
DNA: TGTGCCAGCAGCTTAGGCCGGACTAGCGCCTACGAGCAGTACTTC

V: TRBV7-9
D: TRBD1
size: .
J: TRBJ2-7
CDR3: CASSLSRGTGEYEQYF
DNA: TGTGCCAGCAGCTTAAGCCGGGGGACAGGGGAATACGAGCAGTACTTC

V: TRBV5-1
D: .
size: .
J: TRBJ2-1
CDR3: CASSFFGTYNEQFF
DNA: TGCGCCAGCAGCTTCTTCGGTACGTACAATGAGCAGTTCTTC

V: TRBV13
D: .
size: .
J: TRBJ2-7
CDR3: CASSLFRDTPYEQYF
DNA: TGTGCCAGCAGCTTATTCCGGGACACACCCTACGAGCAGTACTTC

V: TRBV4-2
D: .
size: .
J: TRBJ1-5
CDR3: CASSQGVRDNQPQHF
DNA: TGTGCCAGCAGCCAAGGAGTCAGGGATAATCAGCCCCAGCATTTT

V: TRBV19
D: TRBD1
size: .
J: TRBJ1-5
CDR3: CASSIYRGGNQPQHF
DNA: TGTGCCAGTAGTATCTACAGGGGAGGCAATCAGCCCCAGCATTTT

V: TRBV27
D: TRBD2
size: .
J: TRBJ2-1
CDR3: CASSFGLAGVNEQFF
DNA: TGTGCCAGCAGTTTCGGGCTAGCGGGAGTCAATGAGCAGTTCTTC

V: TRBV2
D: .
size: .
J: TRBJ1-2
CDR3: CASSADTNYGYTF
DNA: TGTGCCAGCAGTGCGGACACCAACTATGGCTACACCTTC

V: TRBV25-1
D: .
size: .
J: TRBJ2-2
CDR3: CASSDPYTGELFF
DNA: TGTGCCAGCAGTGATCCTTACACCGGGGAGCTGTTTTTT

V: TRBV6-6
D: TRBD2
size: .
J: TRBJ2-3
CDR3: CASLRTSGRTGDTQYF
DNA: TGTGCCAGCCTACGGACTAGCGGGAGGACTGGAGATACGCAGTATTTT

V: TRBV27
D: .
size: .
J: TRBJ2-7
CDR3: CASSLGGTDEQYF
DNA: TGTGCCAGCAGTTTAGGAGGGACAGATGAGCAGTACTTC

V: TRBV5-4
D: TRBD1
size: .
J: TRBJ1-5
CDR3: CASSLGGTAVNQPQHF
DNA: TGTGCCAGCAGCTTGGGAGGGACAGCCGTCAATCAGCCCCAGCATTTT

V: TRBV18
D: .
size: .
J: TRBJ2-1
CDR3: CASSPVAGTQNEQFF
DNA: TGTGCCAGCTCACCAGTTGCGGGGACCCAGAATGAGCAGTTCTTC

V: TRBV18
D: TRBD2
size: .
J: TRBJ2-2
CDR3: CASSPPRSGSFTGELFF
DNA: TGTGCCAGCTCACCACCGCGGAGCGGGAGCTTCACCGGGGAGCTGTTTTTT

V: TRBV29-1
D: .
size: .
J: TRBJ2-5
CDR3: CSVEGSFQETQYF
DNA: TGCAGCGTTGAAGGCAGTTTCCAAGAGACCCAGTACTTC

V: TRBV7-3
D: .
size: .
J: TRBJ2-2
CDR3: CASSLNSPGTGELFF
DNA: TGTGCCAGCAGCTTAAATAGCCCCGGGACCGGGGAGCTGTTTTTT

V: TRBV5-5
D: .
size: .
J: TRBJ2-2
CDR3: CASSGGVKGGTGELFF
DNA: TGTGCCAGCAGCGGAGGCGTGAAGGGGGGGACCGGGGAGCTGTTTTTT

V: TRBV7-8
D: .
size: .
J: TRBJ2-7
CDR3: CASSLRPLASISYEQYF
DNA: TGTGCCAGCAGCTTACGTCCCTTAGCATCGATTTCCTACGAGCAGTACTTC

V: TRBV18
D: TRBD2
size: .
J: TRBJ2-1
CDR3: CASSTSGSGSFNEQFF
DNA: TGTGCCAGCTCAACCAGTGGTAGCGGGAGTTTCAATGAGCAGTTCTTC

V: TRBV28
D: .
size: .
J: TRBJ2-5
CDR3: CASRTQGRVETQYF
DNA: TGTGCCAGCAGGACACAGGGTAGAGTAGAGACCCAGTACTTC

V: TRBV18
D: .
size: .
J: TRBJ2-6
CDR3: CASSPPTAGANVLTF
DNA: TGTGCCAGCTCACCACCGACAGCTGGGGCCAACGTCCTGACTTTC

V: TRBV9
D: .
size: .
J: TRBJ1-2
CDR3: CASSPRPSNYGYTF
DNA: TGTGCCAGCAGCCCCCGCCCGAGTAACTATGGCTACACCTTC

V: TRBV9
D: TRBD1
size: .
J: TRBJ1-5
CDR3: CASSGQGAHQPQHF
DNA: TGTGCCAGCAGCGGACAGGGGGCACATCAGCCCCAGCATTTT

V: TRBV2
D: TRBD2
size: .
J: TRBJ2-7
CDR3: CASRAGLAGVLSSYEQYF
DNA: TGTGCCAGCAGAGCGGGACTAGCGGGAGTCCTGAGCTCCTACGAGCAGTACTTC

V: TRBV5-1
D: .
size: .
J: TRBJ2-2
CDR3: CASSLWDKNTGELFF
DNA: TGCGCCAGCAGCTTGTGGGACAAGAACACCGGGGAGCTGTTTTTT

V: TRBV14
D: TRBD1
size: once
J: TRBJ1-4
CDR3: CASSTRQGKLFF
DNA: TGTGCCAGCAGCACACGACAGGGAAAACTGTTTTTT

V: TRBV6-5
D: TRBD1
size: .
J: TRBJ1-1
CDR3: CASSYSGQGSLEAFF
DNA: TGTGCCAGCAGTTACTCGGGACAGGGGTCCCTCGAAGCTTTCTTT

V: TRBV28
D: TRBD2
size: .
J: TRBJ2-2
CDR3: CASSSSGSTGELFF
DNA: TGTGCCAGCAGTTCTAGCGGGAGCACCGGGGAGCTGTTTTTT

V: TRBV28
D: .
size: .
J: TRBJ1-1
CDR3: CASSPPVPSGTEAFF
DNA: TGTGCCAGCAGTCCCCCAGTCCCGTCGGGGACTGAAGCTTTCTTT